The present entry profiles one T cell receptor beta chain with its context. This specimen comes from a study of blood T cell repertoires in COVID-19. Study summary: The samples span acute and convalescent COVID-19 from the United States, Italy and Spain. PBMCs, B-cell-depleted T cells, or T cells provided the cDNA or gDNA that made up the material.

The CDR3 is made up of 17 amino acids. Germline CDR1 SGHDT, CDR2 YYEEEE. V lost 2 bases and J lost 0, with 12 bases in between. In the source study's methods: Nucleated cell counts were estimated from reference gene primer amplification. Only in-frame clones appear in the TCRdb table, and some are missing; sequencing was by immunoSEQ multiplex PCR. V and J calls and clone size are those listed in that table; D and trimming were worked out from the DNA. This table has fewer than 350,000 clones, under 90% appearing once. This chain links TRBV5-6 with TRBJ1-6, with D possibly matching TRBD1 (6 bases). Sequencing was carried out using peripheral blood. The sequence derives from a woman aged 60 to 75 with active or convalescent COVID-19. The CDR3, as DNA: TGTGCCAGCAGCTTTGCCGGACAGAGCTCCTATAATTCACCCCTCCACTTT. Protein sequence: CASSFAGQSSYNSPLHF.